The rows below give T cell receptor beta chains drawn from one sample of a study of OX40 agonist ivuxolimab in advanced cancers. Clones were sequenced by immunoSEQ multiplex PCR, and TCRdb holds only the in-frame ones, with some missing. This table has tens of thousands of clones, over 80% appearing once. Sample: CD4+ or CD8+ T cells sorted from blood, taken in a trial of the OX40 agonist ivuxolimab. Receptors originate from an adult with an advanced solid tumor such as melanoma, head and neck, liver or kidney cancer. The conserved cysteine and the conserved F or W are not part of the CDR3 here. The size entry is marked missing in some rows and otherwise reads once, few, many or a size class.

abundance | v_gene | CDR3aa
NA | TRBV5-4 | ASSTGTGELF
NA | TRBV5-4 | ASSYGGGELF
NA | TRBV5-1 | ASSLVGVSGYDSYNEQF
NA | TRBV7-8 | ASSLVGRANFFMNTEAF
NA | TRBV7-3 | ASSLGQPTNTEAF
NA | TRBV2 | ASSPPGGGRNQPQH
NA | TRBV7-9 | ASSSNYKNYNEQF
NA | TRBV9 | ASSVAHRNTGELF
NA | TRBV7-9 | ASKWGPEMNTGELF
NA | TRBV18 | ASSPSGTFPGELF
NA | TRBV19 | ASSISLPTGNTIY
NA | TRBV7-7 | ASSATGGMGSYNEQF
NA | TRBV9 | ASSVGNRDSTDTQY
NA | TRBV19 | ASSPRQGAPAEKLF
NA | TRBV18 | ASSPLSIEQF
NA | TRBV7-3 | ASSLPGQKYNEQF
NA | TRBV27 | ASSLSPSGSFYEQY
few | TRBV5-5 | ASSQSRDRGPSHYEQY
NA | TRBV19 | ASSIDGYSGNTIY
NA | TRBV6-5 | ASSPGVGGGYT
NA | TRBV27 | ASRPQGDSNQPQH
NA | TRBV7-9 | ASGSSVYEQY
NA | TRBV18 | ASSPPSPSWGEQY
NA | TRBV7-6 | ASSETGVLNEQF
NA | TRBV19 | ASSRTGNEAETQY
NA | TRBV9 | ASSVGASGQETQY
NA | TRBV6-5 | ASSYGWEGSEQF
NA | TRBV6-6 | ASSYSTGSLNEKLF
NA | TRBV4-2 | ASAAGNEQF
NA | TRBV28 | ASSFPPGSTAYNEQF
NA | TRBV29-1 | SVELAQQGPDTQY
once | TRBV11-2 | ASSSDRGFFYGYT
NA | TRBV7-2 | ASSLRGTSGTNEQY
NA | TRBV5-3 | ARSLVFGGYNFANTGELF
NA | TRBV4-1 | ASSPVYLGGYT
NA | TRBV29-1 | SVERRYNEQF
NA | TRBV27 | ASSLTGEWNSPLH
NA | TRBV28 | ASSLRQGLAQHEQY
NA | TRBV29-1 | SVELADPQVSGYT
once | TRBV6-4 | ATSEGELTDTQY
NA | TRBV10-3 | AIRGSYEQY
NA | TRBV4-1 | ASSPPENVRGPSTDTQY
NA | TRBV7-6 | ASSLTGGRHSYNEQF
NA | TRBV27 | ASSPFDRGGGYT
NA | TRBV4-1 | ASSQERLASSTDTQY
once | TRBV27 | ASSLSSGGPYNEQF
NA | TRBV19 | ASSIRSDYNEQF
once | TRBV28 | ASSFGKDSNTEAF
few | TRBV20-1 | SARTDNEQF
NA | TRBV19 | ASSIGTGNTEAF
NA | TRBV6-5 | ASSPIGGGNSPLH
NA | TRBV28 | ASETHNEQF
NA | TRBV2 | ASMWRGLTEAF
NA | TRBV9 | ASSVEGGPSGTQY
NA | TRBV30 | AWDGDPFMTDEAF
NA | TRBV19 | ASSTRTGITEAF
NA | TRBV5-6 | ASSWGGTSGNREQF